Sequencing of this TCR beta chain was carried out in a study of T cell clonotyping in hematopoietic cell transplantation. Assay: immunoSEQ multiplex PCR; the TCRdb copy retains only in-frame clones and omits some. The profile shows some 5,100 clones, more than 20% of them singletons. Germline V lookup: CDR1 MNHEY, CDR2 SVGAGI. Trimming left V 2 bases short and J 5 bases short, with 12 bases between. The CDR3 has 14 residues. This clone was counted between two and nine times. The specimen was peripheral blood mononuclear cells, collected 180 days after allogeneic stem cell transplant. The TCR comes from a male patient aged 40 to 55 who had an allogeneic stem cell transplant from an unrelated donor, so the T cells may come from the graft donor. Some clones in this sample may be carry-over from other donors' samples. This chain joins TRBV6-5 and TRBJ2-5, with TRBD2 as a possible D gene (5 bases). For the CDR3, the DNA is TGTGCCAGCAGTTACGGAGCGGCTGATGAGACCCAGTACTTC. Its translation is CASSYGAADETQYF.